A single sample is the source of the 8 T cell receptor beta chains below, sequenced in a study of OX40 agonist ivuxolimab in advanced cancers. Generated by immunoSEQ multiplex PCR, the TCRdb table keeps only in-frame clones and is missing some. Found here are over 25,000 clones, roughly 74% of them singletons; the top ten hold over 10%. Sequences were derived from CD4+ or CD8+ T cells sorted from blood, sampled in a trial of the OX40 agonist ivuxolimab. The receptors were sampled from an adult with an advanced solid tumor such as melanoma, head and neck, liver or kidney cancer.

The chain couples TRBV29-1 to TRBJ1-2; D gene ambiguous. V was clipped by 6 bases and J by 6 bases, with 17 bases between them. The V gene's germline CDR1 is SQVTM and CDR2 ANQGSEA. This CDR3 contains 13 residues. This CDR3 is CSVDVGYDDGYTF. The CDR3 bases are TGCAGCGTCGATGTAGGGTACGACGATGGCTACACCTTC. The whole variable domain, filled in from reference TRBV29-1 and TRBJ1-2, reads SAVISQKPSRDICQRGTSLTIQCQVDSQVTMMFWYRQQPGQSLTLIATANQGSEATYESGFVIDKFPISRPNLTFSTLTVSNMSPEDSSIYLCSVDVGYDDGYTFGSGTRLTVV.

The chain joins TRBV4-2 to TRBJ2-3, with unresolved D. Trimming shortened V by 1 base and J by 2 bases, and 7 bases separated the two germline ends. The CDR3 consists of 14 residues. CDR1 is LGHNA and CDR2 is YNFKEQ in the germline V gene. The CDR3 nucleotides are TGTGCCAGCAGCCAAGGCGGCGCCACAGATACGCAGTATTTT. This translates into CASSQGGATDTQYF.

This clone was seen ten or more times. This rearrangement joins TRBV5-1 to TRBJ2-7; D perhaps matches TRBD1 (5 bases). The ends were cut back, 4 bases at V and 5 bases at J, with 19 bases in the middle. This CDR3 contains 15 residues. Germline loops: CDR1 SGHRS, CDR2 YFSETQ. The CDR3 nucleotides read TGCGCCAGCAGCGCCATCGCAACACAGGCGAACGAGCAGTACTTC. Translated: CASSAIATQANEQYF.

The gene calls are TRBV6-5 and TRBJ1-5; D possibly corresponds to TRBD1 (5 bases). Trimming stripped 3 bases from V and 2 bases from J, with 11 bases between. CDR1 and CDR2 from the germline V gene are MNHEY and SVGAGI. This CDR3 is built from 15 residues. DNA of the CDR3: TGTGCCAGCAGTTATAGGGGTTCGGGCAATCAGCCCCAGCATTTT. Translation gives CASSYRGSGNQPQHF.

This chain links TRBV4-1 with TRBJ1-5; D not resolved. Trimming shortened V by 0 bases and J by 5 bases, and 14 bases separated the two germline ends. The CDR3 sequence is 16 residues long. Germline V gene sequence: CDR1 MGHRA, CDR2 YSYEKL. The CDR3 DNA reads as TGCGCCAGCAGCCAAGATGAGGCAGCAGCTTATCAGCCCCAGCATTTT. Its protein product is CASSQDEAAAYQPQHF.

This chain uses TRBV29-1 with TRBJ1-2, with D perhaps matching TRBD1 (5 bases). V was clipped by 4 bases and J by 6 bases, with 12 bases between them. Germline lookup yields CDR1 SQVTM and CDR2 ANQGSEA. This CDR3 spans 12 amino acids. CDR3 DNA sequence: TGCAGCGTTGCCTCCCTCAGGGATGGCTACACCTTC. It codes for CSVASLRDGYTF. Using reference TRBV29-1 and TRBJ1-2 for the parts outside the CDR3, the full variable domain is SAVISQKPSRDICQRGTSLTIQCQVDSQVTMMFWYRQQPGQSLTLIATANQGSEATYESGFVIDKFPISRPNLTFSTLTVSNMSPEDSSIYLCSVASLRDGYTFGSGTRLTVV.

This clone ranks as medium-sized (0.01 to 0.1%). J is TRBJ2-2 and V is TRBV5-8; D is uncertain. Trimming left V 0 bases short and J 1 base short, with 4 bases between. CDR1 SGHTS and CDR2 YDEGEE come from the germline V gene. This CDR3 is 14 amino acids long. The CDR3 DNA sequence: TGTGCCAGCAGCTTGGCACAGAACACCGGGGAGCTGTTTTTT. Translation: CASSLAQNTGELFF.

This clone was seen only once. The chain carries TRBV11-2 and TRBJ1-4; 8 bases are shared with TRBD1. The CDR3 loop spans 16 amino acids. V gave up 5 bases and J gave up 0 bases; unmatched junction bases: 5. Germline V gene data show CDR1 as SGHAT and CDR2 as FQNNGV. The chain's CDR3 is CASSARQGSTNEKLFF. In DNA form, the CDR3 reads TGTGCCAGCAGCGCTAGACAGGGGTCAACTAATGAAAAACTGTTTTTT.